The present entry profiles one T cell receptor beta chain with its context. Its antigen is unknown. Trimming removed 8 bases from V and 5 bases from J; junction bases left unmatched: 3. The CDR3 runs to 12 residues. Germline-derived CDR1 and CDR2 are SQVTM and ANQGSEA. PCR involved 60 Vbeta and 13 Jbeta primers. Assay used: immunoSEQ multiplex PCR; TCRdb lists only in-frame clones, some missing. The repertoire holds some 120,000 clones, with over 65% as singletons. The sample comes from a study of cytomegalovirus exposure and HLA in healthy donors. Whole-study findings and limits: Several of the most significant clusters appeared, in a later analysis, to be linked to common viral pathogens. Sequencing likely caused a cluster of highly shared sequence variants. A previous analysis found most TCR beta V segments productive roughly 90% or roughly 30% of the time. Later analysis associated a missense DCLRE1C variant with TCR beta V- and J-gene trimming.

Sequenced input: PBMCs. The chain combines TRBV29-1 with TRBJ2-3, with 11 bases identical to TRBD1. This TCR derives from a man aged 25-45 years in good health and CMV-seronegative. The CDR3 sequence is CSPGQGGDTQYF. CDR3 coding DNA: TGCAGCCCGGGACAGGGGGGAGATACGCAGTATTTT.